A single sample gave rise to the 12 T cell receptor beta chains below, sequenced in a study of control samples from healthy donors and cancer patients. Method: immunoSEQ multiplex PCR; TCRdb's copy keeps in-frame clones and lacks some. The table lists 55,000 to 90,000 clones, 75% to 90% of them singletons, with 25% to 35% in the top ten. The sequencing sample was made of blood. The receptors were gathered from a man between 45 and 60 years old in good health.

This chain connects TRBV11-2 to TRBJ1-4; TRBD1 is a possible D gene (5 bases). V was shortened by 2 bases and J by 7 bases, with 14 bases between the two germline ends. The CDR3 covers 15 residues. Per germline, CDR1 SGHAT and CDR2 FQNNGV. The CDR3 bases are TGTGCCAGCAGCTTAAGGTCAGGGATGGGTGAAAAACTGTTTTTT. Protein product: CASSLRSGMGEKLFF.

V usage is TRBV7-2 and J usage is TRBJ2-7; possibly TRBD2 for D (5 bases). The V and J ends lost 1 base and 1 base respectively, with 11 bases between them. The germline V gene encodes CDR1 SGHTA and CDR2 FQGNSA. CDR3 length equals 15 residues. The CDR3 loop is CASSLGNGKSYEQYF. The CDR3 bases are TGTGCCAGCAGCTTAGGAAACGGGAAGTCCTACGAGCAGTACTTC.

The rearrangement joins TRBV6-6 to TRBJ1-6; no definite D call. Looked up from germline, CDR1 is MNHNY and CDR2 is SVGAGI (reference sequence). CDR3 length: 14 amino acids. V was clipped by 7 bases and J by 6 bases, with 13 bases between them. CDR3 loop: CASNPTPINSPLHF. In DNA, the CDR3 is TGTGCCAGCAACCCGACACCGATTAATTCACCCCTCCACTTT.

V and J are TRBV25-1 and TRBJ2-5, with 9 positions matching TRBD2. CDR1 and CDR2 from the germline V gene are MGHDK and SYGVNS. This CDR3 is built from 15 residues. V lost 2 bases to trimming and J lost 1 base; unmatched junction nucleotides: 2. CDR3 nucleotide sequence: TGTGCCAGCAGTGAAGCGGGAGGGGTCCAAGAGACCCAGTACTTC. Protein product: CASSEAGGVQETQYF.

This clone turned up a few times. This sequence joins TRBV28 and TRBJ2-1; D gene uncertain. The V gene lost 9 bases and the J gene lost 5 bases, with 20 bases spanning the gap. The CDR3 has 15 amino acids. Looked up from germline, CDR1 is MDHEN and CDR2 is SYDVKM. The CDR3 DNA is TGTGCCAGTCAGCCGTCGTTAGCTCGGGACAATGAGCAGTTCTTC. Amino acids: CASQPSLARDNEQFF. Full variable domain (rest looked up from reference TRBV28 and TRBJ2-1): DVKVTQSSRYLVKRTGEKVFLECVQDMDHENMFWYRQDPGLGLRLIYFSYDVKMKEKGDIPEGYSVSREKKERFSLILESASTNQTSMYLCASQPSLARDNEQFFGPGTRLTVL.

The chain carries TRBV30 and TRBJ2-4; D may be TRBD1 or TRBD2 (5 bases each). From germline, CDR1 is GTSNPN and CDR2 SVGIG (reference sequence). V was shortened by 4 bases and J by 5 bases, with 9 bases between the two germline ends. The CDR3 spans 12 residues. CDR3 coding DNA: TGTGCCTGGAACCGGGGACAAAACATTCAGTACTTC. Translation gives CAWNRGQNIQYF.

Here the CDR3 DNA reads TGTGCCACCAGACAGACAGGCAGCACAGATACGCAGTATTTT. This gives the protein CATRQTGSTDTQYF. The chain carries TRBV24-1 and TRBJ2-3; perhaps TRBD1 as D (6 bases). Trimming removed 7 bases at V and 0 bases at J, with 10 bases between. This CDR3 comprises 14 residues. CDR1 is KGHDR, CDR2 SFDVKD, per germline.

The chain links TRBV7-8 to TRBJ1-1, with a weak D call TRBD1 (5 bases). This CDR3 has 13 residues. V was pared by 0 bases and J by 9 bases, with 11 bases between. Germline V gene sequence: CDR1 SGHVS, CDR2 FQNEAQ. The CDR3 reads CASSLAGGRQAFF. In DNA form, the CDR3 reads TGTGCCAGCAGCTTAGCGGGGGGGAGACAAGCTTTCTTT. Filled out from reference TRBV7-8 and TRBJ1-1, the complete variable domain reads GAGVSQSPRYKVAKRGQDVALRCDPISGHVSLFWYQQALGQGPEFLTYFQNEAQLDKSGLPSDRFFAERPEGSVSTLKIQRTQQEDSAVYLCASSLAGGRQAFFGQGTRLTVV.

The V gene is TRBV15, the J gene TRBJ2-7, with 7 bases that match TRBD1. Germline CDR1 LNHNV, CDR2 YYDKDF (reference sequence). Losses at the gene ends were 0 bases for V and 5 bases for J; bases not matched to a gene: 4. CDR3 length: 14 residues. CDR3 residues: CATSRETGLNEQYF. CDR3 nucleotide sequence: TGTGCCACCAGCAGAGAGACAGGGCTTAACGAGCAGTACTTC.

This sequence joins TRBV7-2 and TRBJ2-7; 7 bases agree with TRBD1. The CDR3 covers 16 residues. Germline lookup yields CDR1 SGHTA and CDR2 FQGNSA. The trim removed 2 bases at V and 0 bases at J, leaving 7 bases unmatched. The chain's CDR3 is CASSLIRGMTSYEQYF. CDR3 DNA sequence: TGTGCCAGCAGCTTAATCAGGGGGATGACCTCCTACGAGCAGTACTTC.

The chain is built from TRBV9 and TRBJ2-1; D possibly corresponds to TRBD2 (5 bases). This CDR3 has 17 amino acids. In germline, CDR1 is SGDLS, CDR2 YYNGEE. V was trimmed by 0 bases and J by 7 bases, leaving 20 bases between them. CDR3 residues: CASSVAPDSRSLNEQFF. The CDR3 DNA reads TGTGCCAGCAGCGTAGCCCCGGACTCCCGGTCATTAAATGAGCAGTTCTTC.

V usage is TRBV7-2 and J usage is TRBJ2-3, with D perhaps matching TRBD2 (6 bases). The CDR3 runs 13 residues. The germline V gene encodes CDR1 SGHTA and CDR2 FQGNSA. The V and J ends lost 1 base and 12 bases respectively, with 14 bases between them. CDR3 nucleotide sequence: TGTGCCAGCAGCTTAGGTTCGGAGGGCCCTCAGTATTTT. Translation gives CASSLGSEGPQYF.